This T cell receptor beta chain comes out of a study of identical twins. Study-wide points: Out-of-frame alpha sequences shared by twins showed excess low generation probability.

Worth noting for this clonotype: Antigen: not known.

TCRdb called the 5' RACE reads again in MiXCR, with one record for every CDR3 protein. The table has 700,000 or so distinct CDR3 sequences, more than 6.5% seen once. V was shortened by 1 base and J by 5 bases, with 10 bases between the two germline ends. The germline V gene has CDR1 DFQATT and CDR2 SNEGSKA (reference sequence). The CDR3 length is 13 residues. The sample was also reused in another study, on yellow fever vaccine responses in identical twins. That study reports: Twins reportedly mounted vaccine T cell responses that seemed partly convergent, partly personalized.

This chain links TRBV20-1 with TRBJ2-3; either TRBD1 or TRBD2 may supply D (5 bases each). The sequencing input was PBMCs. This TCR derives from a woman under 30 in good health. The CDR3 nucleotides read TGCAGTGCTAGAGTTGGGGCGGGAGATACGCAGTATTTT. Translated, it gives CSARVGAGDTQYF.